This is a list of T cell receptor beta chains from one sample in a study of CD8+ T cells in alopecia areata. Measured with immunoSEQ multiplex PCR; TCRdb has only the in-frame clones, and not every one. Of approximately 210,000 clones in the sample, approximately 40% were seen once. The input for sequencing was CD4+ T cells sorted from blood, taken at roughly week 36, from a patient treated with tofacitinib. These receptors originate from a human donor with alopecia areata. The conserved cysteine and the conserved F or W are not part of the CDR3 here. Fields, in order: J gene, clone size, V gene, CDR3 protein. Clone sizes are given selectively: once, few, many, or a class where the clone is expanded.

J: TRBJ2-2; size: few; V: TRBV29-1; CDR3: SSLQGLTGELF
J: TRBJ2-1; size: .; V: TRBV27; CDR3: ASSYTGTGDNEQF
J: TRBJ2-7; size: .; V: TRBV2; CDR3: ASSEGGVKSEQY
J: TRBJ2-5; size: .; V: TRBV6-6; CDR3: ASSSGLETQY
J: TRBJ1-5; size: .; V: TRBV30; CDR3: AWSAGQGSQPQH
J: TRBJ1-5; size: .; V: TRBV6-5; CDR3: ASSTIGQPQH
J: TRBJ2-5; size: few; V: TRBV29-1; CDR3: SASRQLGETQY
J: TRBJ1-2; size: .; V: TRBV28; CDR3: ASRTNRGAYGYT
J: TRBJ2-5; size: .; V: TRBV7-9; CDR3: ASSFGSQETQY
J: TRBJ2-7; size: .; V: TRBV18; CDR3: ASSPGGQGVYEQY
J: TRBJ2-5; size: .; V: TRBV30; CDR3: AWSKGYKETQY
J: TRBJ2-3; size: .; V: TRBV7-9; CDR3: ASSLAGSSTDTQY
J: TRBJ2-5; size: .; V: TRBV7-2; CDR3: ASSLGGTDQETQY
J: TRBJ1-1; size: few; V: TRBV5-1; CDR3: ASSNLGNTEAF
J: TRBJ2-7; size: .; V: TRBV4-1; CDR3: ASSSGTSATYEQY
J: TRBJ2-5; size: .; V: TRBV19; CDR3: ASSMLAEETQY
J: TRBJ2-1; size: once; V: TRBV4-3; CDR3: ASSKGTSGRAFEVDEQF
J: TRBJ2-5; size: .; V: TRBV29-1; CDR3: SAREGETQY
J: TRBJ2-7; size: .; V: TRBV15; CDR3: ATSRAGDRATTYEQY